This TCR beta chain was observed in a study of somatic mutations in cytotoxic T cells in rheumatoid arthritis. TCRdb's table, derived via immunoSEQ multiplex PCR, lists solely in-frame clones and lacks some. This table holds tens of thousands of clones, 85% to 90% found once. Sequencing used CD8+ T cells sorted from blood. These receptors were taken from an adult with rheumatoid arthritis.

The chain has TRBV6-4 and TRBJ2-3, with 7 nucleotides matching TRBD2. Germline V CDR1 and CDR2: MRHNA, SNTAGT. The CDR3 is made up of 15 amino acids. V shed 3 bases and J 0 bases; nucleotides not matched to a gene: 3. For the CDR3, the DNA is TGTGCCAGCAGTGAGTTTAGCGGGAGCACAGATACGCAGTATTTT. Its protein product is CASSEFSGSTDTQYF.